What follows are 27 T cell receptor beta chains derived from one specimen sequenced in a study of beta chain features in type 1 diabetes. Every isolated RNA sample was fully reverse transcribed, so sequencing captured expressed TCRB transcripts. Produced via immunoSEQ multiplex PCR; TCRdb's table is partial and in-frame only. The sample carries about 230,000 clones, over 8.5% recorded once. The sequenced sample was naive CD4+ T cells from blood. The receptors derive from a woman younger than 35 in good health.

The chain links TRBV4-2 to TRBJ2-7, with D perhaps TRBD1 (6 bases). Germline lookup yields CDR1 LGHNA and CDR2 YNFKEQ. The CDR3 length is 15 residues. Trimming took 1 base from V and 0 from J, leaving 10 bases between them. The CDR3 DNA reads TGTGCCAGCAGCCAAGCCCTACAGGGCTCCTACGAGCAGTACTTC. It yields the protein CASSQALQGSYEQYF.

This clone was counted between two and nine times. The rearrangement uses TRBV13 and TRBJ1-5, with unresolved D. Trimming cost V 3 bases and J 0 bases, with 9 bases left between them. Germline CDR1 PRHDT, CDR2 FYEKMQ (reference sequence). The CDR3 runs 15 residues. CDR3 DNA: TGTGCCAGCAGCTTTGGGCAGGATAGCAATCAGCCCCAGCATTTT. As protein: CASSFGQDSNQPQHF.

The chain employs TRBV27 and TRBJ2-7; TRBD1 aligns across 7 bases. The CDR3 is 15 residues long. The V gene's germline CDR1 is MNHEY and CDR2 SMNVEV (reference sequence). V lost 5 bases to trimming and J lost 4 bases; unmatched junction nucleotides: 11. CDR3 loop: CASSQRQGLPYEQYF. The CDR3 DNA reads as TGTGCCAGCAGTCAACGACAGGGCCTCCCTTACGAGCAGTACTTC.

This clone turned up a few times. The J gene is TRBJ2-7, the V gene TRBV11-2, with D possibly matching TRBD2 (6 bases). The V end was cut by 2 bases, the J end by 5 bases, with 13 bases between. The CDR3 covers 14 residues. CDR1 and CDR2 (germline): SGHAT, FQNNGV. The CDR3 DNA follows: TGTGCCAGCAGCTTATCCCGGAGGGCCGACGAGCAGTACTTC. As protein: CASSLSRRADEQYF.

This clone came up a few times. The chain joins TRBV12-5 to TRBJ1-2; 8 positions agree with TRBD1. CDR1 and CDR2 (germline): LGHNT, FRNRAP. V was clipped by 0 bases and J by 4 bases; unmatched bases: 7. CDR3 length: 16 amino acids. The CDR3 coding sequence is TGTGCTAGTGGTTTGGTCATCCAGGGGGCGACCTATGGCTACACCTTC. This encodes CASGLVIQGATYGYTF.

This clone was observed a few times. The chain recombines TRBV7-8 with TRBJ1-1, with D maybe TRBD1 (6 bases). The CDR3 loop spans 13 amino acids. Germline V gene lookup returns CDR1 SGHVS and CDR2 FQNEAQ. The germline V and J ends were trimmed by 5 bases and 4 bases, with 11 bases remaining between them. The CDR3 reads CASSRGRGTEAFF. The DNA for the CDR3 is TGTGCCAGCAGCCGGGGCAGGGGCACTGAAGCTTTCTTT.

The genes are TRBV9 and TRBJ2-2; 12 nucleotides line up with TRBD2. Germline CDR1 and CDR2: SGDLS and YYNGEE. With 3 bases clipped from V and 6 bases from J, the junction kept 9 bases outside the gene matches. The CDR3 has 17 residues. The CDR3 here is CASSESGLAGRSGELFF. The CDR3 bases are TGTGCCAGCAGCGAGTCCGGACTAGCGGGGAGGTCCGGGGAGCTGTTTTTT. Full variable domain (rest looked up from reference TRBV9 and TRBJ2-2): DSGVTQTPKHLITATGQRVTLRCSPRSGDLSVYWYQQSLDQGLQFLIQYYNGEERAKGNILERFSAQQFPDLHSELNLSSLELGDSALYFCASSESGLAGRSGELFFGEGSRLTVL.

The gene calls are TRBV7-9 and TRBJ1-4; no reliable D call. Germline V gives CDR1 SEHNR, CDR2 FQNEAQ (reference sequence). The CDR3 has 13 amino acids. V was pared by 8 bases and J by 8 bases, with 15 bases between. The CDR3 DNA sequence: TGTGCCAGCTACCCAAGCCGAGGGGAAAAACTGTTTTTT. Translation gives CASYPSRGEKLFF.

The chain links TRBV30 to TRBJ2-5, with 12 bases identical to TRBD2. Losses at the gene ends were 0 bases for V and 5 bases for J; bases not matched to a gene: 4. The CDR3 is made up of 15 amino acids. Germline CDR1 is GTSNPN and CDR2 is SVGIG (reference sequence). The CDR3 region is CAWSVGLAGGETQYF. DNA of the CDR3: TGTGCCTGGAGTGTGGGCCTAGCGGGAGGGGAGACCCAGTACTTC.

CDR3 residues: CASSNGGTGELFF. The DNA for the CDR3 is TGTGCCAGTAGCAATGGGGGGACCGGGGAGCTGTTTTTT. This rearrangement joins TRBV19 to TRBJ2-2, with D perhaps matching TRBD2 (6 bases). This CDR3 contains 13 residues. V was trimmed by 6 bases and J by 5 bases, leaving 10 bases between them. Germline CDR1 is LNHDA and CDR2 is SQIVND (reference sequence).

This chain joins TRBV9 and TRBJ2-1, with D perhaps matching TRBD2 (5 bases). This CDR3 is built from 14 residues. CDR1 is SGDLS and CDR2 is YYNGEE in the germline V gene. Trimming shortened V by 2 bases and J by 3 bases, and 9 bases separated the two germline ends. The CDR3 region is CASSVDYNYNEQFF. The CDR3 coding sequence is TGTGCCAGCAGCGTCGACTACAACTACAATGAGCAGTTCTTC.

This clone turned up a few times. The chain recombines TRBV7-9 with TRBJ1-1; D is perhaps TRBD1 (5 bases). The V gene's germline CDR1 is SEHNR and CDR2 FQNEAQ (reference sequence). V was cut by 5 bases and J by 3 bases, with 10 bases left in between. The CDR3 has 13 amino acids. The CDR3 nucleotides read TGTGCCAGCAGCGCCTCGGGGGACACTGAAGCTTTCTTT. Protein product: CASSASGDTEAFF. Full variable domain (rest looked up from reference TRBV7-9 and TRBJ1-1): DTGVSQNPRHKITKRGQNVTFRCDPISEHNRLYWYRQTLGQGPEFLTYFQNEAQLEKSRLLSDRFSAERPKGSFSTLEIQRTEQGDSAMYLCASSASGDTEAFFGQGTRLTVV.

The chain employs TRBV20-1 and TRBJ2-3; TRBD1 might be the D (5 bases). CDR1 and CDR2 (germline): DFQATT, SNEGSKA (reference sequence). This CDR3 region has 11 residues. CDR3 bases: TGCACCACCGGGTCAGGGGATACGCAGTATTTT. This gives the protein CTTGSGDTQYF.

This clone was seen a handful of times. The J gene is TRBJ2-3, the V gene TRBV2; D unclear. The CDR3 consists of 14 residues. V was cut by 4 bases and J by 0 bases, with 8 bases left in between. CDR1 and CDR2 (germline): SNHLY, FYNNEI. The CDR3 loop reads CASSVITSTDTQYF. CDR3 bases: TGTGCCAGCAGTGTGATTACTAGCACAGATACGCAGTATTTT.

The table lists this clone with a few counts. This chain uses TRBV18 with TRBJ1-1, with D possibly matching TRBD1 (5 bases). Germline assignment: CDR1 KGHSH and CDR2 LQKENI. V lost 2 bases, J lost 11 bases, and 15 bases lay in between. The CDR3 sequence is 13 residues long. This chain's CDR3 is CASSPYQGPVAFF. CDR3 coding DNA: TGTGCCAGCTCACCATATCAGGGCCCGGTGGCTTTCTTT.

This clone has more than one count but fewer than ten. The genes are TRBV2 and TRBJ1-5; no reliable D call. The CDR3 runs 15 residues. The germline gives CDR1 SNHLY, CDR2 FYNNEI. Trimming took 6 bases from V and 0 from J, leaving 12 bases between them. CDR3 in DNA: TGTGCCAGCAGCGTTTCTCCCGGTAGCAATCAGCCCCAGCATTTT. It specifies CASSVSPGSNQPQHF.

The chain couples TRBV2 to TRBJ1-5; D may be TRBD1 (6 bases). The CDR3 sequence is 17 residues long. Trimming removed 5 bases from V and 1 base from J, with 18 bases in between. Per germline, CDR1 SNHLY and CDR2 FYNNEI. The CDR3 DNA follows: TGTGCCAGCAGTAACCCCCCAGGGGTCGGGAGCAATCAGCCCCAGCATTTT. It specifies CASSNPPGVGSNQPQHF.

This clone appeared a few times. The chain links TRBV19 to TRBJ2-2; D might be TRBD1 (5 bases). The CDR3 runs to 14 residues. The germline V gene has CDR1 LNHDA and CDR2 SQIVND (reference sequence). DNA of the CDR3: TGTGCGACCCGGCGTGGGGCGGACACCGGGGAGCTGTTTTTT. Residues: CATRRGADTGELFF.

This clone was detected only a few times. The J gene is TRBJ2-2, the V gene TRBV7-9, with TRBD1 as a possible D gene (6 bases). With 2 bases removed from V and 3 bases from J, the gap between germline ends came to 10 bases. The CDR3 totals 15 residues. The germline gives CDR1 SEHNR, CDR2 FQNEAQ (reference sequence). The CDR3 is CASSLSGVHTGELFF. CDR3 sequence (DNA): TGTGCCAGCAGCTTATCAGGGGTTCACACCGGGGAGCTGTTTTTT.

This clone occurred a few times. For the CDR3, the DNA is TGTGCCAGCAGCATCCAGGGGGCAGCTGAAGCTTTCTTT. Translated, it gives CASSIQGAAEAFF. The chain has TRBV5-6 and TRBJ1-1; TRBD1 matches 8 bases. Germline V gene lookup returns CDR1 SGHDT and CDR2 YYEEEE. V was clipped by 4 bases and J by 6 bases; unmatched bases: 5. This CDR3 contains 13 residues. Using reference TRBV5-6 and TRBJ1-1 for the parts outside the CDR3, the full variable domain is DAGVTQSPTHLIKTRGQQVTLRCSPKSGHDTVSWYQQALGQGPQFIFQYYEEEERQRGNFPDRFSGHQFPNYSSELNVNALLLGDSALYLCASSIQGAAEAFFGQGTRLTVV.

In nucleotides, the CDR3 is TGTGCCAGCAGCTCGGGACTCCGTAAGTTCTCCTACGAGCAGTACTTC. Amino acid sequence: CASSSGLRKFSYEQYF. V is TRBV11-2 and J is TRBJ2-7; D is perhaps TRBD2 (6 bases). Trimming cost V 4 bases and J 0 bases, with 16 bases left between them. This CDR3 comprises 16 residues. CDR1 SGHAT and CDR2 FQNNGV come from the germline V gene.

In this sample, this clone turned up many times. The chain is built from TRBV12-5 and TRBJ2-5; D unresolved. The length of the CDR3 is 12 residues. Trimming removed 4 bases at V and 5 bases at J, with 8 bases between. Germline assignment: CDR1 LGHNT and CDR2 FRNRAP. The CDR3 coding sequence is TGTGCTAGTGGTTCCACCGCGGAGACCCAGTACTTC. Translated: CASGSTAETQYF.

This clone was picked up a small number of times. The chain couples TRBV4-1 to TRBJ1-2, with 10 positions matching TRBD1. This CDR3 is built from 16 residues. Germline CDR1 is MGHRA and CDR2 is YSYEKL. After removal of 1 base from V and 6 bases from J, the junction contained 8 bases not matched to a gene. CDR3 in DNA: TGCGCCAGCAGCCAAGTGAAAGGGGACAGGGGACATGGCTACACCTTC. Encoded protein: CASSQVKGDRGHGYTF.

This chain joins TRBV15 and TRBJ2-7; 7 bases map to TRBD1. This CDR3 region has 16 residues. Germline values: CDR1 LNHNV, CDR2 YYDKDF (reference sequence). The V segment lost 0 bases and the J segment 0 bases; nucleotides outside the gene matches: 5. DNA for the CDR3: TGTGCCACCAGCAGAGATACGGGGACAGTCTCCTACGAGCAGTACTTC. This codes for CATSRDTGTVSYEQYF.

In this sample, this clone turned up many times. This chain joins TRBV2 and TRBJ2-1; D is ambiguous. This CDR3 is 11 amino acids long. Germline V gene data show CDR1 as SNHLY and CDR2 as FYNNEI. The V end was cut by 7 bases, the J end by 3 bases, with 4 bases between. The CDR3 nucleotides are TGTGCCAGCATTTACTACAATGAGCAGTTCTTC. As protein: CASIYYNEQFF.

A few counts support this clone. This rearrangement joins TRBV4-2 to TRBJ2-7; 14 bases are shared with TRBD2. V shed 5 bases, J shed 0 bases, and the junction held 0 bases outside the gene matches. This CDR3 region has 15 residues. The germline V gene has CDR1 LGHNA and CDR2 YNFKEQ. CDR3 region: CASSGTSGSSYEQYF. CDR3 DNA sequence: TGTGCCAGCAGCGGGACTAGCGGGAGCTCCTACGAGCAGTACTTC.

The V and J genes are TRBV30 and TRBJ1-2; maybe TRBD1 (6 bases). Germline CDR1 is GTSNPN and CDR2 is SVGIG (reference sequence). Deletions cut 5 bases from V and 4 bases from J, with 17 bases between. This CDR3 has 14 amino acids. The CDR3, as DNA: TGTGCCTGGGGTTCAGGGGTATTTGGCTATGGCTACACCTTC. Translating it yields CAWGSGVFGYGYTF. Variable domain in full (rest from reference TRBV30 and TRBJ1-2): SQTIHQWPATLVQPVGSPLSLECTVEGTSNPNLYWYRQAAGRGLQLLFYSVGIGQISSEVPQNLSASRPQDRQFILSSKKLLLSDSGFYLCAWGSGVFGYGYTFGSGTRLTVV.